A single sample gave rise to the 30 T cell receptor beta chains below, sequenced in a study of control samples from healthy donors and cancer patients (dated by TCRdb to 2020 to 2022). To prepare the library, the immunoSEQ multiplex PCR assay was applied. Imported from immuneACCESS, the table was reduced by TCRdb to in-frame sequences with V and J called. These copies leave out some clones; in studies compared against another copy, an unresolved V gene accounts for under half, and the cause of the remainder is not known. The sample profile shows 150,000 to 200,000 clones; just over 85% of them were found once. The top ten clones comprise approximately 1.7% of the sample. The specimen sequenced was blood. These TCRs come from a man younger than 35 in good health.

As DNA, the CDR3 is TGTGCCAGCAGACCCGGACAGGGGGCTCCTGAAGCTTTCTTT. It encodes CASRPGQGAPEAFF. The rearrangement links TRBV6-5 to TRBJ1-1, with 11 bases identical to TRBD1. J was trimmed by 6 bases and V by 6 bases; bases with no gene match: 6. Germline V lookup: CDR1 MNHEY, CDR2 SVGAGI. This CDR3 has 14 residues.

The chain recombines TRBV13 with TRBJ1-2; 8 nucleotides align to TRBD1. V lost 4 bases, J lost 2 bases, and 12 bases stayed unmatched. The germline V gene encodes CDR1 PRHDT and CDR2 FYEKMQ (reference sequence). CDR3 length equals 17 residues. Here the CDR3 DNA reads TGTGCCAGCAGCTCCCGGGACAGGCGTAACGTAAACTATGGCTACACCTTC. Translating it yields CASSSRDRRNVNYGYTF.

This clone was recorded only once. The chain joins TRBV6-5 to TRBJ2-1; the D gene is possibly TRBD1 (7 bases). Germline loops: CDR1 MNHEY, CDR2 SVGAGI. Trimming cost V 0 bases and J 6 bases, with 12 bases left between them. CDR3 length: 15 amino acids. The CDR3 sequence: CASSYSWQGGNEQFF. The CDR3 region has the DNA TGTGCCAGCAGTTACTCATGGCAGGGGGGCAATGAGCAGTTCTTC.

The CDR3 is CASSLGPTEAFF. The CDR3 nucleotides are TGTGCCAGCAGTCTTGGACCCACTGAAGCTTTCTTT. This chain links TRBV3-1 (or the pseudogene TRBV3-2) with TRBJ1-1, with D unresolved. Germline V CDR1 and CDR2: LGHDT, YNNKEL (reference sequence). Trimming removed 6 bases at V and 4 bases at J, with 9 bases between. The CDR3 has 12 amino acids.

This chain joins TRBV30 and TRBJ1-5; the match to TRBD1 covers 8 bases. Unmatched junction bases numbered 5, after V lost 1 base and J lost 3 bases. The CDR3 contains 15 residues. Germline CDR1 is GTSNPN and CDR2 is SVGIG (reference sequence). Written as DNA, the CDR3 is TGTGCCTGGAGTGAGAACAGGGGGAACAATCAGCCCCAGCATTTT. Encoded protein: CAWSENRGNNQPQHF.

The V call is TRBV6-5, the J call TRBJ2-3; TRBD1 agrees at 9 bases. The CDR3 totals 15 residues. Germline-derived CDR1 and CDR2 are MNHEY and SVGAGI. V shed 7 bases, J shed 1 base, and the junction held 6 bases outside the gene matches. CDR3 sequence reads: CASNSRTGGTDTQYF. Here the CDR3 DNA reads TGTGCCAGCAATTCCAGGACAGGGGGCACAGATACGCAGTATTTT.

With regard to this clone: The sample has other DNA sequences that encode this CDR3 too. This chain joins TRBV18 and TRBJ2-1; D perhaps matches TRBD1 (6 bases). The CDR3 spans 12 residues. From germline, CDR1 is KGHSH and CDR2 LQKENI. V was clipped by 2 bases and J by 9 bases, with 8 bases between them. The DNA of the CDR3 is TGTGCCAGCTCACCAAGAGGGGGTGAGCAGTTCTTC. Translated, it gives CASSPRGGEQFF.

CDR3: CASSLGGGGEQFF. CDR3 sequence (DNA): TGTGCCAGCAGCTTAGGAGGCGGGGGTGAGCAGTTCTTC. The gene calls are TRBV11-3 and TRBJ2-1, with 7 positions matching TRBD2. V shed 1 base and J 9 bases; nucleotides not matched to a gene: 3. This CDR3 is 13 amino acids long. Looked up from germline, CDR1 is SGHNT and CDR2 is YENEEA.

The rearrangement joins TRBV7-3 to TRBJ2-5; D may be TRBD1 or TRBD2 (5 bases each). Germline-derived CDR1 and CDR2 are SGHTA and FQGTGA. The CDR3 loop spans 14 amino acids. Trimming stripped 3 bases from V and 5 bases from J, with 13 bases between. CDR3 loop: CASSLGLGVETQYF. CDR3 in DNA: TGTGCCAGCAGCTTGGGTTTGGGGGTGGAGACCCAGTACTTC. Drawing the rest from reference TRBV7-3 and TRBJ2-5, the complete variable domain is GAGVSQTPSNKVTEKGKYVELRCDPISGHTALYWYRQSLGQGPEFLIYFQGTGAADDSGLPNDRFFAVRPEGSVSTLKIQRTERGDSAVYLCASSLGLGVETQYFGPGTRLLVL.

V is TRBV11-2 and J is TRBJ2-5, with 9 bases lining up with TRBD1. V lost 0 bases to trimming and J lost 6 bases; unmatched junction nucleotides: 8. Germline CDR1 is SGHAT and CDR2 is FQNNGV. The length of the CDR3 is 16 residues. The CDR3 here is CASSLEWGDRVQTQYF. CDR3 sequence (DNA): TGTGCCAGCAGCTTAGAATGGGGGGACAGGGTTCAGACCCAGTACTTC.

The chain has TRBV4-2 and TRBJ2-7; the D call may be TRBD1 or TRBD2 (6 bases each). Per the germline V gene, CDR1 is LGHNA and CDR2 is YNFKEQ. With 4 bases removed from V and 3 bases from J, the gap between germline ends came to 16 bases. The CDR3 has 15 residues. CDR3 coding DNA: TGTGCCAGCAGCCCGATAAGGGGGGAGTACTACGAGCAGTACTTC. Amino acid sequence: CASSPIRGEYYEQYF.

This sequence joins TRBV19 and TRBJ2-1; 7 bases are a match to TRBD1. The germline gives CDR1 LNHDA, CDR2 SQIVND (reference sequence). This CDR3 contains 14 residues. Unmatched junction bases numbered 7, after V lost 7 bases and J lost 4 bases. In nucleotides, the CDR3 is TGTGCCAGTACTCAAGGGGACAGATACAATGAGCAGTTCTTC. It is translated as CASTQGDRYNEQFF.

The chain combines TRBV18 with TRBJ2-1; a possible D gene is TRBD1 (8 bases). Between the trimmed V and J ends, which lost 6 bases and 8 bases, there was a span of 17 bases. Looked up from germline, CDR1 is KGHSH and CDR2 is LQKENI. The CDR3 consists of 14 residues. The CDR3 loop reads CASSGGTGPDEQFF. The DNA of the CDR3 is TGTGCCAGCTCCGGGGGGACAGGTCCGGATGAGCAGTTCTTC.

The V call is TRBV15, the J call TRBJ2-3; no clear D. Trimming removed 0 bases from V and 0 bases from J, with 7 bases in between. The CDR3 length is 15 residues. CDR1 is LNHNV, CDR2 YYDKDF, per germline (reference sequence). The CDR3 region is CATSRDWGSTDTQYF. CDR3 DNA: TGTGCCACCAGCAGAGATTGGGGAAGCACAGATACGCAGTATTTT.

V gene TRBV3-1 (or the pseudogene TRBV3-2) combines with J gene TRBJ2-3, with D unclear. Trimming took 4 bases from V and 6 from J, leaving 8 bases between them. The CDR3 is 12 residues long. Looked up from germline, CDR1 is LGHDT and CDR2 is YNNKEL (reference sequence). The CDR3 coding sequence is TGTGCCAGCAGCCCTCTTGGGGATACGCAGTATTTT. Protein sequence: CASSPLGDTQYF.

The gene calls are TRBV7-3 and TRBJ2-6; D is unclear. Trimming cost V 1 base and J 0 bases, with 13 bases left between them. This CDR3 has 18 amino acids. Germline V gene data show CDR1 as SGHTA and CDR2 as FQGTGA. The CDR3 loop is CASSLRPLPISGANVLTF. Here the CDR3 DNA reads TGTGCCAGCAGCTTAAGACCGCTGCCGATCTCTGGGGCCAACGTCCTGACTTTC. Full variable domain (rest looked up from reference TRBV7-3 and TRBJ2-6): GAGVSQTPSNKVTEKGKYVELRCDPISGHTALYWYRQSLGQGPEFLIYFQGTGAADDSGLPNDRFFAVRPEGSVSTLKIQRTERGDSAVYLCASSLRPLPISGANVLTFGAGSRLTVL.

The chain combines TRBV6-5 with TRBJ1-5, with D unclear. This CDR3 contains 12 residues. V gave up 7 bases and J gave up 4 bases, with 8 bases separating them. Germline CDR1 reads MNHEY; CDR2 reads SVGAGI. DNA of the CDR3: TGTGCCAGCACCTCCGGTAATCAGCCCCAGCATTTT. It is translated as CASTSGNQPQHF.

The chain recombines TRBV20-1 with TRBJ2-7; 9 bases are a match to TRBD1. V shed 3 bases, J shed 4 bases, and the junction held 4 bases outside the gene matches. CDR1 is DFQATT, CDR2 SNEGSKA, per germline (reference sequence). The CDR3 totals 13 residues. The CDR3 nucleotides are TGCAGTGCTAGTCACAGGGGGCGGTACGAGCAGTACTTC. Translated, it gives CSASHRGRYEQYF.

The genes are TRBV29-1 and TRBJ2-7; D may be TRBD1 (5 bases). The V gene's germline CDR1 is SQVTM and CDR2 ANQGSEA. V was clipped by 6 bases and J by 4 bases, with 13 bases between them. This CDR3 region has 12 residues. The DNA of the CDR3 is TGCAGCGTCCAAAGGGGCTCGTACGAGCAGTACTTC. Protein sequence: CSVQRGSYEQYF.

The chain combines TRBV19 with TRBJ1-4, with a possible D match to TRBD1 (5 bases). V was cut by 7 bases and J by 5 bases, with 17 bases left in between. The CDR3 is 15 amino acids. Germline V gene data show CDR1 as LNHDA and CDR2 as SQIVND (reference sequence). The CDR3 loop is CASTRSPGTNEKLFF. CDR3 bases: TGTGCCAGTACCAGGTCCCCAGGGACGAATGAAAAACTGTTTTTT.

V gene TRBV11-2 combines with J gene TRBJ2-1; 7 bases align to TRBD2. This CDR3 is 14 amino acids long. After removal of 5 bases from V and 8 bases from J, the junction contained 9 bases not matched to a gene. The V gene's germline CDR1 is SGHAT and CDR2 FQNNGV. The CDR3 protein is CASSTYSGWDEQFF. In DNA, the CDR3 is TGTGCCAGCAGCACCTATAGCGGGTGGGATGAGCAGTTCTTC.

This chain connects TRBV5-6 to TRBJ1-5; 8 positions match TRBD1. V was clipped by 1 base and J by 5 bases; unmatched bases: 11. The CDR3 is made up of 17 amino acids. Germline V gene sequence: CDR1 SGHDT, CDR2 YYEEEE. The CDR3 DNA reads TGTGCCAGCAGCTTGTGGGGGAGGCAGGGGGCCTATCAGCCCCAGCATTTT. Translating it yields CASSLWGRQGAYQPQHF.

The chain couples TRBV5-1 to TRBJ2-7, with TRBD1 identical over 10 bases. CDR1 and CDR2 from the germline V gene are SGHRS and YFSETQ. This CDR3 comprises 15 residues. Trimming removed 7 bases from V and 1 base from J; junction bases left unmatched: 8. The CDR3 region is CASGQGTGASYEQYF. Here the CDR3 DNA reads TGCGCCAGCGGCCAAGGGACAGGGGCATCCTACGAGCAGTACTTC.

This chain connects TRBV5-1 to TRBJ1-1; perhaps TRBD1 as D (5 bases). V was clipped by 1 base and J by 8 bases, with 9 bases between them. Germline-derived CDR1 and CDR2 are SGHRS and YFSETQ. The CDR3 length is 12 residues. The CDR3: CASSLQGREAFF. In DNA form, the CDR3 reads TGCGCCAGCAGCTTGCAGGGTAGAGAAGCTTTCTTT.

J is TRBJ1-5 and V is TRBV6-2 or TRBV6-3, with 7 nucleotides matching TRBD1. This CDR3 has 16 amino acids. Germline V lookup: CDR1 MNHEY, CDR2 SVGEGT. With 5 bases clipped from V and 2 bases from J, the junction kept 9 bases outside the gene matches. The CDR3 DNA follows: TGTGCCAGCAGTCCACAGGGGAGGGGGGGCAATCAGCCCCAGCATTTT. Translation: CASSPQGRGGNQPQHF.

This clone was seen more than once but under ten times. The chain combines TRBV21-1 with TRBJ1-2. TRBV21-1 is flagged as a pseudogene. This CDR3 region has 14 residues. This CDR3 reads CASSRGAGPYGYTF. The CDR3 nucleotides read TGTGCCAGCAGCCGAGGGGCGGGGCCCTATGGCTACACCTTC.

This clone was picked up one time. The V call is TRBV7-8, the J call TRBJ1-6; 8 nucleotides agree with TRBD1. V lost 1 base and J lost 9; bases outside the gene matches: 5. From germline, CDR1 is SGHVS and CDR2 FQNEAQ. CDR3 size: 15 residues. CDR3 sequence: CASSLVGQGSSPLHF. DNA of the CDR3: TGTGCCAGCAGCTTAGTAGGACAGGGCAGTTCACCCCTCCACTTT.

This chain uses TRBV28 with TRBJ2-6, with 8 bases lining up with TRBD2. This CDR3 region has 16 residues. Germline V lookup: CDR1 MDHEN, CDR2 SYDVKM. With 5 bases clipped from V and 0 bases from J, the junction kept 3 bases outside the gene matches. CDR3 region: CASSSREGSGANVLTF. The CDR3 nucleotides are TGTGCCAGCAGTAGCCGGGAGGGCTCTGGGGCCAACGTCCTGACTTTC. Filled out from reference TRBV28 and TRBJ2-6, the complete variable domain reads DVKVTQSSRYLVKRTGEKVFLECVQDMDHENMFWYRQDPGLGLRLIYFSYDVKMKEKGDIPEGYSVSREKKERFSLILESASTNQTSMYLCASSSREGSGANVLTFGAGSRLTVL.

This chain connects TRBV4-2 to TRBJ2-3; TRBD2 matches 11 bases. The CDR3 runs to 19 residues. V gave up 0 bases and J gave up 4 bases; unmatched junction bases: 12. Looked up from germline, CDR1 is LGHNA and CDR2 is YNFKEQ. DNA of the CDR3: TGTGCCAGCAGCCAAGATCTTAGCCTAGCGGGGGGTAGGGCAGATACGCAGTATTTT. Translating gives CASSQDLSLAGGRADTQYF.

The rearrangement uses TRBV7-3 and TRBJ1-1; D uncertain. The germline CDR1 and CDR2 sequences are SGHTA and FQGTGA. The length of the CDR3 is 15 residues. V was cut by 5 bases and J by 5 bases, with 18 bases left in between. CDR3 bases: TGTGCCAGCAGCCCCGAAGGGTCGTCGGGGACTGAAGCTTTCTTT. Translating it yields CASSPEGSSGTEAFF.